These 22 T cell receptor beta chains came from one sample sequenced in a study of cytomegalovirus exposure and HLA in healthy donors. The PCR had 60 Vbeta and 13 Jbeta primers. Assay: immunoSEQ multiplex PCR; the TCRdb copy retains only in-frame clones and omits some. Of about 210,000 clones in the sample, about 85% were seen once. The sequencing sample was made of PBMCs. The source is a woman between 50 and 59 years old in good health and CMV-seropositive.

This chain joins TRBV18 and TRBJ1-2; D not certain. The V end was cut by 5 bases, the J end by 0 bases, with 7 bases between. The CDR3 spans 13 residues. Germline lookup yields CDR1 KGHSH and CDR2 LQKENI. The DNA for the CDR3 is TGTGCCAGCTCAGCGAACGCTAACTATGGCTACACCTTC. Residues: CASSANANYGYTF.

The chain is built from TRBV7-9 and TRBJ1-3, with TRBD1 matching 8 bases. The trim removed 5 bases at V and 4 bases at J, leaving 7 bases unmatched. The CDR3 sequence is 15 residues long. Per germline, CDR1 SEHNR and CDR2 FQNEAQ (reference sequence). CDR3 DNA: TGTGCCAGCAGCAGGACAGGGACAATCGGAAACACCATATATTTT. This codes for CASSRTGTIGNTIYF.

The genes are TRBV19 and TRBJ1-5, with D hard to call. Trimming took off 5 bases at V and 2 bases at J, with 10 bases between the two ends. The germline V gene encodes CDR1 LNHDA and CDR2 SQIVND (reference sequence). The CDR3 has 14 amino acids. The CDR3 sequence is CASSENFGNQPQHF. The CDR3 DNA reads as TGTGCCAGTAGTGAGAATTTTGGCAATCAGCCCCAGCATTTT.

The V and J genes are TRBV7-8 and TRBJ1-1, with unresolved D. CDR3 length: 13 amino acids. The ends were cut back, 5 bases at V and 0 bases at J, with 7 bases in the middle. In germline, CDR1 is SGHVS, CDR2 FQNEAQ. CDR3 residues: CASSTEMNTEAFF. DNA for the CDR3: TGTGCCAGCAGCACGGAGATGAACACTGAAGCTTTCTTT.

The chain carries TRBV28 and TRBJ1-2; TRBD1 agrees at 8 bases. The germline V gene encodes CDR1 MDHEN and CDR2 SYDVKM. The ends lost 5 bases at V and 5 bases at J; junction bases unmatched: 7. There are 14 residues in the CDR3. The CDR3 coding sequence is TGTGCCAGCAGTACGATACAGGGGGGTTATGGCTACACCTTC. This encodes CASSTIQGGYGYTF.

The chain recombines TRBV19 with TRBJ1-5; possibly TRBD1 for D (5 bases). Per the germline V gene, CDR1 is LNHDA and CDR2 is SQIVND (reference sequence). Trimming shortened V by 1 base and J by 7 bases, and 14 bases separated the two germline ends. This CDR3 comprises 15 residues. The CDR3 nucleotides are TGTGCCAGTAGTATAGGCCGCGGGGCGCTGCAGCCCCAGCATTTT. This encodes CASSIGRGALQPQHF.

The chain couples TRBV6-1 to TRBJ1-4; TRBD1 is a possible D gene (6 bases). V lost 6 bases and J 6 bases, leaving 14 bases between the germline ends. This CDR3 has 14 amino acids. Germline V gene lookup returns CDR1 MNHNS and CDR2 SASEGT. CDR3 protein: CASSRFEGDEKLFF. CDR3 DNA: TGTGCCAGCAGCCGCTTCGAGGGGGATGAAAAACTGTTTTTT.

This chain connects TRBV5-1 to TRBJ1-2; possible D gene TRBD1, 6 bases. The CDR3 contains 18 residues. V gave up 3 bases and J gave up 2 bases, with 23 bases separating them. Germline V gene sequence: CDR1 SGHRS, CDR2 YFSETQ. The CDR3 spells CASSSRAGASGGNYGYTF. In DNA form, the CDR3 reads TGCGCCAGCAGCTCCAGGGCGGGAGCGAGCGGGGGCAACTATGGCTACACCTTC.

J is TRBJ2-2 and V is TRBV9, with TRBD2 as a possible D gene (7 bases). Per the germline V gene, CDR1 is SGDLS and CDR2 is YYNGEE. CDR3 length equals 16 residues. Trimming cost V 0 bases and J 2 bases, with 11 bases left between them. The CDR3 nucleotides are TGTGCCAGCAGCGTAGGTGGGGGGGGCAACACCGGGGAGCTGTTTTTT. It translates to CASSVGGGGNTGELFF. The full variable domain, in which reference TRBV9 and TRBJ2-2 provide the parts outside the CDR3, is DSGVTQTPKHLITATGQRVTLRCSPRSGDLSVYWYQQSLDQGLQFLIQYYNGEERAKGNILERFSAQQFPDLHSELNLSSLELGDSALYFCASSVGGGGNTGELFFGEGSRLTVL.

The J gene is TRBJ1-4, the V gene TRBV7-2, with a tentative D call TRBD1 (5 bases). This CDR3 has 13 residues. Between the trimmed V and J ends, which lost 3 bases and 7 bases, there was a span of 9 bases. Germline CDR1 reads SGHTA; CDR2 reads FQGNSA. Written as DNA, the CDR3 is TGTGCCAGCAGCTTTTCCCAGGGTGAAAAACTGTTTTTT. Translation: CASSFSQGEKLFF.

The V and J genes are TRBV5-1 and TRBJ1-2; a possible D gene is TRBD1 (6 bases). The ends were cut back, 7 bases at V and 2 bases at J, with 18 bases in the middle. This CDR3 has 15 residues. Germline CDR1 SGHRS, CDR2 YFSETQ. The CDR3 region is CASGNWVTGNYGYTF. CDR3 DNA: TGCGCCAGCGGAAACTGGGTTACAGGGAACTATGGCTACACCTTC.

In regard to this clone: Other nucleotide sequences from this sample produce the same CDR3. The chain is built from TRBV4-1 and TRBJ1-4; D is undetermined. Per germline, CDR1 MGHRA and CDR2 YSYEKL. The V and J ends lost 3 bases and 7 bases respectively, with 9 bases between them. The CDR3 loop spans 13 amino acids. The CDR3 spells CASSQLSGEKLFF. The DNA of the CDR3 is TGCGCCAGCAGCCAGCTTTCGGGTGAAAAACTGTTTTTT.

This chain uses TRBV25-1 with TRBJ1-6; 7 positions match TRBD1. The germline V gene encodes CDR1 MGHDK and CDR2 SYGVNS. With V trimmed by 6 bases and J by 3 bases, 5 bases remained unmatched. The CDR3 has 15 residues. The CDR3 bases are TGTGCCAGCAGAACTACAGGGGACTATAATTCACCCCTCCACTTT. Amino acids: CASRTTGDYNSPLHF.

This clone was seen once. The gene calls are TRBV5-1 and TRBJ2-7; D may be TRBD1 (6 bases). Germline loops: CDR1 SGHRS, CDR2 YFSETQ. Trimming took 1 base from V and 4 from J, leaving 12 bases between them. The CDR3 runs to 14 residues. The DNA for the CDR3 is TGCGCCAGCAGCTTGCCCACAGGGAAATACGAGCAGTACTTC. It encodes CASSLPTGKYEQYF.

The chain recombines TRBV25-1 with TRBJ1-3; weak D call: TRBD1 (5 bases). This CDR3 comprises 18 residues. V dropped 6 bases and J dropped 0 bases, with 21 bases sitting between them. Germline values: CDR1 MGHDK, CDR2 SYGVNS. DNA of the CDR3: TGTGCCAGCAGGAAGAAACCCCCTGGGGGGAGCTCTGGAAACACCATATATTTT. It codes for CASRKKPPGGSSGNTIYF.

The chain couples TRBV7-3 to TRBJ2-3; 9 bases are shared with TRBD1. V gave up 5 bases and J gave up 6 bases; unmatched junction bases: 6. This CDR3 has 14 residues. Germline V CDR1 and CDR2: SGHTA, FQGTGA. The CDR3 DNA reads TGTGCCAGCAGCCGCGACAGGGGGTACGATACGCAGTATTTT. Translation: CASSRDRGYDTQYF. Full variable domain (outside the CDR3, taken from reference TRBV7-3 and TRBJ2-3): GAGVSQTPSNKVTEKGKYVELRCDPISGHTALYWYRQSLGQGPEFLIYFQGTGAADDSGLPNDRFFAVRPEGSVSTLKIQRTERGDSAVYLCASSRDRGYDTQYFGPGTRLTVL.

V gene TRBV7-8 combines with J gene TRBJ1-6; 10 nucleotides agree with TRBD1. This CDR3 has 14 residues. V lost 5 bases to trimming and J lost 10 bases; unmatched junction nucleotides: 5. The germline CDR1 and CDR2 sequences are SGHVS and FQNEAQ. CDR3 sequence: CASSTDRGWSPLHF. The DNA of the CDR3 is TGTGCCAGCAGCACGGACAGGGGGTGGTCACCCCTCCACTTT.

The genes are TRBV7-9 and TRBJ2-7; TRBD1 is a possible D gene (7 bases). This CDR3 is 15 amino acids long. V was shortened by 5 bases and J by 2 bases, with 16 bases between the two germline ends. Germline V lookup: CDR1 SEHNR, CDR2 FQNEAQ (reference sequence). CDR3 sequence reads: CASSPKTGEAYEQYF. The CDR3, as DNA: TGTGCCAGCAGCCCAAAAACAGGGGAGGCCTACGAGCAGTACTTC. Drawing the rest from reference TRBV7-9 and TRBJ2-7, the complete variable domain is DTGVSQNPRHKITKRGQNVTFRCDPISEHNRLYWYRQTLGQGPEFLTYFQNEAQLEKSRLLSDRFSAERPKGSFSTLEIQRTEQGDSAMYLCASSPKTGEAYEQYFGPGTRLTVT.

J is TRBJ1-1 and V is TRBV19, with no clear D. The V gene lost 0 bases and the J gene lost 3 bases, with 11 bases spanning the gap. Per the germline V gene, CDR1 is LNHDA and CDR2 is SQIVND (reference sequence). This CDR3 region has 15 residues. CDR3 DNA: TGTGCCAGTAGTATAGATGAGGAGAGAGACACTGAAGCTTTCTTT. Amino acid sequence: CASSIDEERDTEAFF.

In nucleotides, the CDR3 is TGTGCCAGTCGACAGGGGATGGCTGGAAACACCATATATTTT. This gives the protein CASRQGMAGNTIYF. This chain connects TRBV19 to TRBJ1-3; 8 nucleotides match TRBD1. Looked up from germline, CDR1 is LNHDA and CDR2 is SQIVND (reference sequence). V trimming: 8 bases; J trimming: 2 bases; junction bases outside the gene matches: 5. The CDR3 runs to 14 residues.

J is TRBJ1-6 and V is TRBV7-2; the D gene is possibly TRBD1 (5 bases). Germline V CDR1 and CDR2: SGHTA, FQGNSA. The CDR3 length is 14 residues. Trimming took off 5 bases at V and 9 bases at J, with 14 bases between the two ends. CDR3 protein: CASSHGGVGSPLHF. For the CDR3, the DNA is TGTGCCAGCAGCCACGGGGGAGTGGGTTCACCCCTCCACTTT.

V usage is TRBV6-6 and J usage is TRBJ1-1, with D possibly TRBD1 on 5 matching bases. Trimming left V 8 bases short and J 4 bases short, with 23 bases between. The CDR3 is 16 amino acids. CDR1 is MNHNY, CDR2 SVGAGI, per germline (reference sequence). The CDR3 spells CASGKSRDSSPTEAFF. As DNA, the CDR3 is TGTGCCAGCGGAAAATCCCGGGACTCCTCGCCCACTGAAGCTTTCTTT.